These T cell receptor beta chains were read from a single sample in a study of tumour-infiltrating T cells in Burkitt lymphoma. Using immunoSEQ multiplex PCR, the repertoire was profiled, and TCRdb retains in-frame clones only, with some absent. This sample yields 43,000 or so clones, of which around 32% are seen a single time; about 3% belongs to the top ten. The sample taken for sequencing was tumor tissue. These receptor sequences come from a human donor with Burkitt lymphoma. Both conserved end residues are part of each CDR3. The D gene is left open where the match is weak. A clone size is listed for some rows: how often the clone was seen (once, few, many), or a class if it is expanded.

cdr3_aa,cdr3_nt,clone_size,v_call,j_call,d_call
CASSPIAEHNSPPHF,TGTGCCAGCAGTCCCATAGCAGAACATAATTCACCCCCCCACTTT,-,TRBV28,TRBJ1-6,-
CASSLAWTTYEQYF,TGTGCCAGCAGCTTGGCCTGGACGACCTACGAGCAGTACTTC,-,TRBV5-5,TRBJ2-7,-
CASSPRGGTDTQYF,TGTGCCAGCAGCCCGCGGGGGGGCACAGATACGCAGTATTTT,-,TRBV11-3,TRBJ2-3,TRBD2
CASSLGTSSYNEQFF,TGTGCCAGCAGCTTGGGGACTAGCTCCTACAATGAGCAGTTCTTC,few,TRBV5-4,TRBJ2-1,TRBD2
CACGGTNTGELFF,TGTGCCTGCGGGGGGACGAACACCGGGGAGCTGTTTTTT,-,TRBV19,TRBJ2-2,TRBD2
CASNRGSGVQETQYF,TGTGCCAGCAACAGGGGTAGCGGGGTCCAAGAGACCCAGTACTTC,-,TRBV7-9,TRBJ2-5,-
CASRGLPLVEFF,TGTGCCAGCAGGGGGCTCCCCCTAGTCGAGTTCTTC,-,TRBV5-6,TRBJ2-1,-
CASSLGGRQVFGETQYF,TGTGCCAGCAGCTTAGGGGGAAGACAGGTGTTTGGAGAGACCCAGTACTTC,-,TRBV7-9,TRBJ2-5,-
CASSETSGNTDTQYF,TGTGCCAGTAGTGAGACTAGCGGCAACACAGATACGCAGTATTTT,few,TRBV19,TRBJ2-3,TRBD2
CASSTNQLGRGTNYGYTF,TGTGCCAGCAGCACAAACCAACTAGGAAGGGGCACTAACTATGGCTACACCTTC,-,TRBV9,TRBJ1-2,-
CASSSVVGPQHF,TGTGCCAGCAGTTCCGTAGTGGGGCCCCAGCATTTT,few,TRBV27,TRBJ1-5,-
CASSLASGRDYEQYF,TGCGCCAGCAGCTTGGCGTCAGGGAGGGACTACGAGCAGTACTTC,few,TRBV5-1,TRBJ2-7,TRBD2
CSVTVGDTQYF,TGCAGCGTGACAGTTGGAGATACGCAGTATTTT,-,TRBV29-1,TRBJ2-3,-